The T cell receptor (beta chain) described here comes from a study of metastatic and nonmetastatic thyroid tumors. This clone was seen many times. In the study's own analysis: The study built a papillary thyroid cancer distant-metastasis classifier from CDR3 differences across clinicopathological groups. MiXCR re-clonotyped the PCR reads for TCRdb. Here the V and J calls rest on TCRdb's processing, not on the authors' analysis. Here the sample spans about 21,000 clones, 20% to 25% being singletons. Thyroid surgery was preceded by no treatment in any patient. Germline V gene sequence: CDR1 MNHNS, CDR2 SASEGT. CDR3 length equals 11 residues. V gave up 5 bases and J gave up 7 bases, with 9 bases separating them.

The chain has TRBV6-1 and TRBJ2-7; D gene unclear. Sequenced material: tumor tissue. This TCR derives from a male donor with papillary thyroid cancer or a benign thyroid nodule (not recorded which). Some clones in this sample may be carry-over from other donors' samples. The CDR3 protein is CASSPPGEQYF. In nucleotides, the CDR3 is TGTGCCAGCAGTCCCCCGGGTGAGCAGTACTTC.